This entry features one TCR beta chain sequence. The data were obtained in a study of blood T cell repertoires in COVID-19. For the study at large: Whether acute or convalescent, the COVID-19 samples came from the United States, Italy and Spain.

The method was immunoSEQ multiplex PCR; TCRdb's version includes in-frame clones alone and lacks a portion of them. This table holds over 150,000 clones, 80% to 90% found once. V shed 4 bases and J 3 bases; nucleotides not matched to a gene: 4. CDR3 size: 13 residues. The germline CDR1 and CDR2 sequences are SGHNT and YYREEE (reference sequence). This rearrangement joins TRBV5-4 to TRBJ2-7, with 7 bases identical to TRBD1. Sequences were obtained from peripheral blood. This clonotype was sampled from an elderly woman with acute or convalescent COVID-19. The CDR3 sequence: CASSPRDSYEQYF. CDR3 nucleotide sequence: TGTGCCAGCAGCCCCAGGGACAGCTACGAGCAGTACTTC.